This paragraph covers one T cell receptor beta chain sequence. The antigen is unknown. 13 Jbeta primers and 60 Vbeta primers were used for the PCR. Assay used: immunoSEQ multiplex PCR; TCRdb lists only in-frame clones, some missing. This sample has 95,000 to 150,000 clones; 15% occur once, and the top ten carry roughly 2%. This CDR3 region has 13 residues. The germline CDR1 and CDR2 sequences are MNHEY and SVGAGI. Unmatched junction bases numbered 4, after V lost 7 bases and J lost 2 bases. This record belongs to a study of cytomegalovirus exposure and HLA in healthy donors. About the research overall: Among the 398 genotyped donors, approximately 81% were placed in the Caucasian-associated ancestry cluster.

Overall study results and limits: Cytomegalovirus status, reportedly, was diagnosed with high specificity and sensitivity by the classifier. Across donors, sequencing depth was assumed by presence/absence analyses to be roughly uniform.

The receptor was derived from a woman between 18 and 29 years old in good health and CMV-seronegative. The gene calls are TRBV6-5 and TRBJ2-7; 8 bases are a match to TRBD1. Specimen: PBMCs. The CDR3 region is CASKGQAPYEQYF. The CDR3 DNA is TGTGCCAGCAAGGGACAGGCCCCCTACGAGCAGTACTTC.